A single sample gave rise to the 29 T cell receptor delta chains below, sequenced in a study of Vδ1+ human thymocytes. RNA was extracted from the cells and then reverse transcribed. The CDR3 regions were amplified by multiplex PCR from V-gene primers to a constant-region primer. TCRdb reanalyzed the multiplex PCR reads using CATT. The data contain some 73,000 delta-chain clones, 30% to 45% of them singletons. No antigen has been identified for these receptors. General study results and limits: Highly polyclonal TRG and TRD repertoires with Gaussian CDR3 length distributions appeared in thymus.

The specimen sequenced was Vdelta1+ gamma-delta thymocytes from the thymus. The subset was: FACS-sorted CD3+ TCRalphabeta- TCRVdelta1+ TCRVdelta2- thymocytes. The receptors here all came from a boy in the first two years of life who had congenital heart surgery.

This clone showed up just a few times. The chain couples TRDV1 to TRDJ1; tentatively, D is TRDD3 (5 bases). V was trimmed by 3 bases and J by 0 bases, leaving 23 bases between them. The germline V gene has CDR1 TSWWSYY and CDR2 QGS. The CDR3 length is 19 residues. The CDR3 protein is CALGDRDFLPRVYTDKLIF. The CDR3, as DNA: TGTGCTCTTGGGGACAGGGATTTTTTACCTCGGGTGTACACCGATAAACTCATCTTT.

This clone was observed a few times. The chain combines TRDV1 with TRDJ1; 8 bases fit TRDD3. The germline CDR1 and CDR2 sequences are TSWWSYY and QGS. Unmatched junction bases numbered 14, after V lost 2 bases and J lost 0 bases. The CDR3 totals 19 residues. In DNA, the CDR3 is TGTGCTCTTGGGGAAACGTCCTACTGGGGGTTACAGGACACCGATAAACTCATCTTT. As protein: CALGETSYWGLQDTDKLIF.

This clone was detected a few times. The chain is built from TRDV1 and TRDJ1; D is possibly TRDD3 (8 bases). There are 22 residues in the CDR3. V was cut by 4 bases and J by 0 bases, with 33 bases left in between. Germline V gene sequence: CDR1 TSWWSYY, CDR2 QGS. CDR3 loop: CALGAQIPTGGGLDPYTDKLIF. The CDR3 coding sequence is TGTGCTCTTGGGGCACAAATTCCTACCGGTGGGGGATTGGACCCGTACACCGATAAACTCATCTTT.

V gene TRDV1 combines with J gene TRDJ1; D remains unclear. CDR1 is TSWWSYY and CDR2 is QGS in the germline V gene. V was trimmed by 4 bases and J by 5 bases, leaving 38 bases between them. CDR3 length: 22 amino acids. CDR3 sequence (DNA): TGTGCTCTTGGGGGCCTCACGTGGAACCGGGGTTACTCTTTATCCTCTTCGGATAAACTCATCTTT. Protein product: CALGGLTWNRGYSLSSSDKLIF.

V usage is TRDV1 and J usage is TRDJ1, with 10 bases lining up with TRDD3. Per the germline V gene, CDR1 is TSWWSYY and CDR2 is QGS. Trimming took 0 bases from V and 6 from J; bases not matched to a gene: 25. The CDR3 is made up of 22 amino acids. The CDR3 sequence: CALGELIPSSLNALGDMNKLIF. Here the CDR3 DNA reads TGTGCTCTTGGGGAACTAATCCCCTCATCCTTGAACGCTCTGGGGGATATGAATAAACTCATCTTT.

The V gene is TRDV1, the J gene TRDJ1; 9 positions match TRDD2. The CDR3 covers 18 residues. V shed 3 bases, J shed 3 bases, and the junction held 14 bases outside the gene matches. Per germline, CDR1 TSWWSYY and CDR2 QGS. In DNA, the CDR3 is TGTGCTCTTGGGGACCTTCCTACTGAGGATACGCAAGCCGATAAACTCATCTTT. Protein sequence: CALGDLPTEDTQADKLIF.

The genes are TRDV1 and TRDJ1; weak D call: TRDD3 (6 bases). The germline V and J ends were trimmed by 6 bases and 1 base, with 15 bases remaining between them. The CDR3 sequence is 15 residues long. CDR1 and CDR2 (germline): TSWWSYY, QGS. The CDR3 nucleotides read TGTGCTCTTGGAGTTGAAGGGGATGCCACCGATAAACTCATCTTT. This codes for CALGVEGDATDKLIF.

This clone was recorded a few times. The chain combines TRDV1 with TRDJ1; D possibly corresponds to TRDD2 (6 bases). Germline loops: CDR1 TSWWSYY, CDR2 QGS. This CDR3 has 16 residues. V was cut by 0 bases and J by 2 bases, with 13 bases left in between. CDR3 loop: CALGELRLPLTDKLIF. Written as DNA, the CDR3 is TGTGCTCTTGGGGAACTTCGCCTTCCCCTAACCGATAAACTCATCTTT.

On this clone itself: The identical CDR3 is also encoded by other nucleotide sequences in the sample. The rearrangement joins TRDV1 to TRDJ1; the match to TRDD3 covers 12 bases. The trim removed 1 base at V and 5 bases at J, leaving 5 bases unmatched. The CDR3 extends over 16 amino acids. Per the germline V gene, CDR1 is TSWWSYY and CDR2 is QGS. The CDR3 sequence: CALGERLGDTKDKLIF. The DNA for the CDR3 is TGTGCTCTTGGGGAACGACTGGGGGATACTAAGGATAAACTCATCTTT.

There are a few counts of this clone. The chain is built from TRDV1 and TRDJ1; maybe TRDD3 (6 bases). The CDR3 has 20 residues. Per germline, CDR1 TSWWSYY and CDR2 QGS. V lost 4 bases, J lost 1 base, and 28 bases lay in between. The CDR3 loop reads CALGGTVGPVELGPTDKLIF. DNA for the CDR3: TGTGCTCTTGGGGGAACTGTGGGTCCCGTGGAACTGGGACCCACCGATAAACTCATCTTT.

The chain is built from TRDV1 and TRDJ1; 10 bases align to TRDD3. Losses at the gene ends were 2 bases for V and 4 bases for J; bases not matched to a gene: 22. The V gene's germline CDR1 is TSWWSYY and CDR2 QGS. The CDR3 is made up of 21 amino acids. CDR3 DNA sequence: TGTGCTCTTGGGGAAAGCGGCCTTCACCGTCGGTGGGGGATACTCAGCGATAAACTCATCTTT. Residues: CALGESGLHRRWGILSDKLIF.

This clone was detected only a few times. J is TRDJ1 and V is TRDV1; TRDD3 agrees at 8 bases. This CDR3 comprises 24 residues. The junction had 36 bases not matched to a gene; V was cut back by 5 bases and J by 4 bases. CDR1 and CDR2 from the germline V gene are TSWWSYY and QGS. The CDR3, as DNA: TGTGCTCTTGGGACTCACCCCTGGGCGATCCATACGGACTACTGGGGGTTAAGCGTCGATAAACTCATCTTT. Translated: CALGTHPWAIHTDYWGLSVDKLIF.

V usage is TRDV1 and J usage is TRDJ1; tentatively, D is TRDD3 (5 bases). The CDR3 extends over 17 amino acids. V was cut by 3 bases and J by 0 bases, with 17 bases left in between. Germline V gene sequence: CDR1 TSWWSYY, CDR2 QGS. CDR3 bases: TGTGCTCTTGGGGACTGTGGGGTCACGGGAGACACCGATAAACTCATCTTT. Translating gives CALGDCGVTGDTDKLIF.

This clone was seen a handful of times. The chain recombines TRDV2 with TRDJ1; 13 nucleotides agree with TRDD3. CDR1 is GEAIGNYY, CDR2 EKD, per germline. CDR3 size: 18 residues. V was pared by 5 bases and J by 0 bases, with 11 bases of the junction left unmatched. CDR3 coding DNA: TGTGCCTGTGGCCCCGAGGAACTGGGGGATACGGACACCGATAAACTCATCTTT. Translated: CACGPEELGDTDTDKLIF.

V gene TRDV1 combines with J gene TRDJ1, with 8 bases that match TRDD2. V lost 3 bases to trimming and J lost 6 bases; unmatched junction nucleotides: 21. Germline values: CDR1 TSWWSYY, CDR2 QGS. This CDR3 region has 19 residues. CDR3 bases: TGTGCTCTTGGGGATGCTACTTCCTACTTACTGGGTGGGCCAAATAAACTCATCTTT. Its protein product is CALGDATSYLLGGPNKLIF.

The chain combines TRDV1 with TRDJ1; a possible D gene is TRDD3 (5 bases). The CDR3 loop spans 19 amino acids. CDR1 and CDR2 from the germline V gene are TSWWSYY and QGS. V was shortened by 1 base and J by 0 bases, with 21 bases between the two germline ends. CDR3 sequence (DNA): TGTGCTCTTGGGGAACCAACCATTCCAGGGGAAAAGTACACCGATAAACTCATCTTT. Translation: CALGEPTIPGEKYTDKLIF.

This chain joins TRDV1 and TRDJ1, with 9 bases lining up with TRDD3. V shed 3 bases and J 0 bases; nucleotides not matched to a gene: 11. The CDR3 has 18 amino acids. Per germline, CDR1 TSWWSYY and CDR2 QGS. The DNA of the CDR3 is TGTGCTCTTGGGGATGACCGGCACGCTGGGGGATACACCGATAAACTCATCTTT. It translates to CALGDDRHAGGYTDKLIF.

This chain joins TRDV1 and TRDJ1; 10 nucleotides align to TRDD3. This CDR3 is built from 19 residues. Losses at the gene ends were 0 bases for V and 4 bases for J; bases not matched to a gene: 14. Looked up from germline, CDR1 is TSWWSYY and CDR2 is QGS. For the CDR3, the DNA is TGTGCTCTTGGGGAACTCGAGTTGTCGCACTGGGGGATTGACGATAAACTCATCTTT. It yields the protein CALGELELSHWGIDDKLIF.

The chain joins TRDV1 to TRDJ1, with 8 bases fitting TRDD3. In germline, CDR1 is TSWWSYY, CDR2 QGS. V lost 4 bases and J lost 9; bases outside the gene matches: 31. The CDR3 consists of 21 residues. CDR3 amino acids: CALGAPPPPFPYWGPKGELIF. CDR3 coding DNA: TGTGCTCTTGGGGCCCCACCACCCCCCTTCCCGTACTGGGGGCCCAAGGGCGAACTCATCTTT.

J is TRDJ1 and V is TRDV1; D uncertain. This CDR3 region has 15 residues. The germline CDR1 and CDR2 sequences are TSWWSYY and QGS. Trimming took off 0 bases at V and 2 bases at J, with 10 bases between the two ends. The CDR3, as DNA: TGTGCTCTTGGGGAACTCCACTTCGAAACCGATAAACTCATCTTT. Protein sequence: CALGELHFETDKLIF.

The chain employs TRDV1 and TRDJ1; 12 bases map to TRDD3. Germline trimming cut 5 bases from V and 7 bases from J; bases unmatched to any gene: 17. From germline, CDR1 is TSWWSYY and CDR2 QGS. CDR3 size: 18 residues. The chain's CDR3 is CALGTGSTGGYRGGKLIF. The CDR3 bases are TGTGCTCTTGGGACCGGCAGTACTGGGGGATACAGAGGCGGTAAACTCATCTTT.

This rearrangement joins TRDV1 to TRDJ1; 12 bases map to TRDD3. The CDR3 consists of 24 residues. Germline CDR1 TSWWSYY, CDR2 QGS. The V and J ends lost 0 bases and 1 base, in that order; junction bases with no gene match: 24. CDR3: CALGELLPTPWLGDTARITDKLIF. The CDR3 nucleotides read TGTGCTCTTGGGGAACTACTCCCTACGCCGTGGCTGGGGGATACGGCCCGGATCACCGATAAACTCATCTTT.

Of note for this clone: Other nucleotide sequences from this sample produce the same CDR3. J is TRDJ1 and V is TRDV1; TRDD3 matches at 11 bases. Unmatched junction bases numbered 14, after V lost 1 base and J lost 4 bases. The CDR3 spans 19 residues. Germline CDR1 is TSWWSYY and CDR2 is QGS. The CDR3 loop reads CALGERTPYVGDTGDKLIF. As DNA, the CDR3 is TGTGCTCTTGGGGAACGCACCCCCTACGTGGGGGATACGGGCGATAAACTCATCTTT.

The rearrangement uses TRDV2 and TRDJ1, with 7 positions matching TRDD3. Germline CDR1 and CDR2: GEAIGNYY and EKD. Trimming removed 2 bases from V and 0 bases from J; junction bases left unmatched: 26. This CDR3 contains 22 residues. As DNA, the CDR3 is TGTGCCTGTGACAATCCCTACCTGTTTACTGGGGATATTGACCCGTACACCGATAAACTCATCTTT. This codes for CACDNPYLFTGDIDPYTDKLIF.

This chain joins TRDV1 and TRDJ1, with 8 nucleotides matching TRDD2. This CDR3 contains 19 residues. Per the germline V gene, CDR1 is TSWWSYY and CDR2 is QGS. The J segment lost 2 bases and the V segment lost 8 bases, leaving 22 bases of the junction unmatched. In DNA, the CDR3 is TGTGCTCTTCACGTCCCATCTTCCTACGGGTTCCGGGGGACCGATAAACTCATCTTT. Translation: CALHVPSSYGFRGTDKLIF.

This clone was counted only a few times. This chain links TRDV1 with TRDJ1, with D maybe TRDD3 (6 bases). The CDR3 totals 17 residues. The germline gives CDR1 TSWWSYY, CDR2 QGS. The V end lost 3 bases, the J end lost 0 bases, and 17 bases lay between the germline ends. The CDR3 nucleotides read TGTGCTCTTGGGGAGGCCCTACTGGGCTACTACACCGATAAACTCATCTTT. It translates to CALGEALLGYYTDKLIF.

A few counts support this clone. The chain joins TRDV1 to TRDJ1; 8 bases match TRDD3. The germline CDR1 and CDR2 sequences are TSWWSYY and QGS. The J segment lost 0 bases and the V segment lost 0 bases, leaving 21 bases of the junction unmatched. The CDR3 runs to 22 residues. The CDR3 DNA is TGTGCTCTTGGGGAACTGAGTTATAGTCCGTTGTGGGGATACATGTACACCGATAAACTCATCTTT. This codes for CALGELSYSPLWGYMYTDKLIF.

V usage is TRDV1 and J usage is TRDJ1, with TRDD3 identical over 11 bases. With 2 bases clipped from V and 2 bases from J, the junction kept 16 bases outside the gene matches. Germline V gene data show CDR1 as TSWWSYY and CDR2 as QGS. The CDR3 consists of 20 residues. The CDR3 nucleotides are TGTGCTCTTGGGGAAAACACGCCTTCCTACTGGGGGATAAGGACCGATAAACTCATCTTT. Amino acid sequence: CALGENTPSYWGIRTDKLIF.

V usage is TRDV1 and J usage is TRDJ1, with D possibly matching TRDD3 (6 bases). Germline-derived CDR1 and CDR2 are TSWWSYY and QGS. This CDR3 region has 21 residues. V shed 1 base and J shed 1 base, with 28 bases lying between them. The chain's CDR3 is CALGERNSLWLGRGCTDKLIF. For the CDR3, the DNA is TGTGCTCTTGGGGAACGCAATTCCTTGTGGCTGGGGAGAGGCTGCACCGATAAACTCATCTTT.